The clone carrying this T cell receptor (beta chain) was seen a handful of times. Its matching antigen is unknown. Mixed lymphocyte reaction cells underwent 6 days of coculture at 37°C. Only in-frame clones appear in the TCRdb table, and some are missing; sequencing was by immunoSEQ multiplex PCR. There are approximately 12,000 clones in the sample; 30% to 50% occur only once, and 10% lies in the top ten. The entry originates in a study of siplizumab effects on memory and regulatory T cells. Broader study findings: For siplizumab cultures, the suppressive function of their proliferating Tregs was not confirmed. Greater diversity than memory cells seemed evident in naive T cells, which also appeared to be major alloresponse contributors.

This CDR3 spans 14 amino acids. The germline gives CDR1 MNHEY, CDR2 SVGAGI. V shed 0 bases and J 7 bases; nucleotides not matched to a gene: 3. The chain combines TRBV6-5 with TRBJ2-7; 10 bases map to TRBD2. The sequenced material came from CFSE-low (dividing) CD8+ T cells sorted from an allogeneic mixed lymphocyte reaction. This TCR derives from a human donor in good health; the cells came from an allogeneic mixed lymphocyte reaction. The CDR3 DNA sequence: TGTGCCAGCAGTTACTCGGTAGCGGGGGGAGAGCAGTACTTC. Translation gives CASSYSVAGGEQYF.